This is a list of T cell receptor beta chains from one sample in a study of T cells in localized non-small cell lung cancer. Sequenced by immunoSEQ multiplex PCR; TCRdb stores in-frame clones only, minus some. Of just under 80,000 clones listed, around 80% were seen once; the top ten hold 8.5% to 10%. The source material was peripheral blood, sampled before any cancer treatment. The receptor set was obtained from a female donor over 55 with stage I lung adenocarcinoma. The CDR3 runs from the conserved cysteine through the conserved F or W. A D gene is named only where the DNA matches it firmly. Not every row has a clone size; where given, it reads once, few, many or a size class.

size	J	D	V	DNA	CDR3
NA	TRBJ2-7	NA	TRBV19	TGTGCCAGTAGCTCTTTCTCCAGGGGGGGGTCCTACGAGCAGTACTTC	CASSSFSRGGSYEQYF
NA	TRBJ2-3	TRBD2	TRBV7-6	TGTGCCAGCAGACCCGGGACTAGCGGGAGCACAGATACGCAGTATTTT	CASRPGTSGSTDTQYF
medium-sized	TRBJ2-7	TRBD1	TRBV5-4	TGTGCCAGCAGCTTGGCCACACAGGGGGCCTACGAGCAGTACTTC	CASSLATQGAYEQYF
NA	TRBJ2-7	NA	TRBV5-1	TGCGCCAGCAGCTTTGGGGAGGCCTACGAGCAGTACTTC	CASSFGEAYEQYF
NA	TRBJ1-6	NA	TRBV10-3	TGTGCCATCAGTGAGAGCCCTTATAGGTCACCCCTCCACTTT	CAISESPYRSPLHF
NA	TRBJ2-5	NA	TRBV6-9	TGTGCCAGCAGTCCCCTAGCAACTCGTTGTGAGACCCAGTACTTC	CASSPLATRCETQYF
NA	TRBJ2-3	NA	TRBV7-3	TGTGCCAGCAGCTTAAGGGGGTCCCGTCCAGATACGCAGTATTTT	CASSLRGSRPDTQYF
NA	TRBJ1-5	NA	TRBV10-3	TGTGCCATCAGTGAAGGGGATGGAACTCAGCCCCAGCATTTT	CAISEGDGTQPQHF
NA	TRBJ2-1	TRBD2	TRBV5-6	TGTGCCAGCAGCAAAGCGGGACTAGCATATGAGCAGTTCTTC	CASSKAGLAYEQFF
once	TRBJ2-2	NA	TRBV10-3	TGTGCCATCAGTGACCCAGCTTCCACCGGGGAGCTGTTTTTT	CAISDPASTGELFF
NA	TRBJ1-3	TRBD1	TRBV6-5	TGTGCCAGCAGTTACTCGATTTGGGACAGATCAAACACCATATATTTT	CASSYSIWDRSNTIYF
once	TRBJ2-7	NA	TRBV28	TGTGCCAGCAGTTTCCGGAACGAGCAGTACTTC	CASSFRNEQYF
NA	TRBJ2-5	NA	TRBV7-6	TGTGCCAGCAACTCCAGGGGACTCCAAGAGACCCAGTACTTC	CASNSRGLQETQYF
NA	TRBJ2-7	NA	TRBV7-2	TGTGCCAGCAGCTCAGCCGTAAAACCCCCCTACGAGCAGTACTTC	CASSSAVKPPYEQYF
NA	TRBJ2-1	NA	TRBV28	TGTGCCAGTAACGCGGGACGATCCTACAATGAGCAGTTCTTC	CASNAGRSYNEQFF
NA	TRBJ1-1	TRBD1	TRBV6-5	TGTGCCAGCAGTTACTCGGCGGGACAGGGGGGTACTGAAGCTTTCTTT	CASSYSAGQGGTEAFF
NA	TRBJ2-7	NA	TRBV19	TGTGCCAGTAGTCAAATTCAGGACCCCACTTACGAGCAGTACTTC	CASSQIQDPTYEQYF
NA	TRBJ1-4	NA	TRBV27	TGTGCCAGCAGTTCAGGGCTTGGAGAAAAACTGTTTTTT	CASSSGLGEKLFF
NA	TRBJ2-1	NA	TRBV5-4	TGTGCCAGCAGCTTGGGGGCAGGGGTGGGTTACAATGAGCAGTTCTTC	CASSLGAGVGYNEQFF
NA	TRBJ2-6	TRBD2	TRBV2	TGTGCCAGCAGGGAACTAGCGGGAGGTTCTGGGGCCAACGTCCTGACTTTC	CASRELAGGSGANVLTF
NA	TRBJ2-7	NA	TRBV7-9	TGTGCCAGCACCACGAGTCTTTCCTACGAGCAGTACTTC	CASTTSLSYEQYF
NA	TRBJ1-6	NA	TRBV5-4	TGTGCCAGCAGCCAGGACAGCCAAAATTCACCCCTCCACTTT	CASSQDSQNSPLHF
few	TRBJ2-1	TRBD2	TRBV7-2	TGTGCCAGCAGCTCCGCGGGGGGCCAGTCGAAGGAGCAGTTCTTC	CASSSAGGQSKEQFF
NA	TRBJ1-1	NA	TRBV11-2	TGTGCCAGCAGCCGACAATTTGGGGGTCACACTGAAGCTTTCTTT	CASSRQFGGHTEAFF
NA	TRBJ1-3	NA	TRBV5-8	TGTGCCAGCAGCTTGGTCGGCCGCTCTGGAAACACCATATATTTT	CASSLVGRSGNTIYF
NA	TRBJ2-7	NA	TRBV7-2	TGTGCCAGCAGCTTATCCTACTGGAACGACGAGCAGTACTTC	CASSLSYWNDEQYF
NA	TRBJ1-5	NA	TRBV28	TGTGCCAGCAGTTTGTCCCCCGGGCTTGGGACCCTCTATCAGCCCCAGCATTTT	CASSLSPGLGTLYQPQHF
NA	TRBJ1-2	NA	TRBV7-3	TGTGCCAGCAGCTCCCAAGGGGTCCATGGCTACACCTTC	CASSSQGVHGYTF
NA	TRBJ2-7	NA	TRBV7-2	TGTGCCAGCAGCTATGGGGGGACAACCTACGAGCAGTACTTC	CASSYGGTTYEQYF
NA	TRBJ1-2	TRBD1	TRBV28	TGTGCCAGCAGTTGGACAGGGGAAAACTATGGCTACACCTTC	CASSWTGENYGYTF
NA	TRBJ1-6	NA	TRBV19	TGTGCCAGTGGTCGGTCCGCCAATAATTCACCCCTCCACTTT	CASGRSANNSPLHF
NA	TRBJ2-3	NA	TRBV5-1	TGCGCCAGCAGCTTGTTTGCGGGCGCAGATACGCAGTATTTT	CASSLFAGADTQYF
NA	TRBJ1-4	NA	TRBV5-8	TGTGCCAGCAGCGGCGGGACACTTGCAACTAATGAAAAACTGTTTTTT	CASSGGTLATNEKLFF
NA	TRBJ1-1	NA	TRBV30	TGTGCCTGGAGTCAGGGGAACACTGAAGCTTTCTTT	CAWSQGNTEAFF
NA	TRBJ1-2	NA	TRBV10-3	TGTGCCATCAGGGAAGGCGGATACTATGGCTACACCTTC	CAIREGGYYGYTF
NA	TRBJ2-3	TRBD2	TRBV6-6	TGTGCCAGCGGGACTAGGGATACGCAGTATTTT	CASGTRDTQYF
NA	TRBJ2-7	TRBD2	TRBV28	TGTGCCAGCAGTTTCCTAGCGGGAGGATCTTACGAGCAGTACTTC	CASSFLAGGSYEQYF